The entry that follows covers one TCR beta chain sequence. What it binds is not known. Described time point: after neoadjuvant nivolumab, at surgical resection. The data originate from a study of neoadjuvant anti-PD-1 for oral cavity cancer. Trimming cost V 5 bases and J 0 bases, with 26 bases left between them. The CDR3 spans 20 residues. In germline, CDR1 is SGHVS, CDR2 FNYEAQ. Study results and limitations: Treg/Th17 ratio rose with pretreatment blood and fell with post-treatment tumor TCRbeta clonality.

Sequencing used immunoSEQ multiplex PCR; TCRdb keeps in-frame clones, though not all of them. The table records over 65,000 clones, 70% to 90% of them present only once. The chain employs TRBV7-6 and TRBJ1-3; TRBD1 might be the D (6 bases). The sample consisted of PBMCs, taken after nivolumab (anti-PD-1) treatment. The sequence derives from a person between 40 and 80 years old with oral cavity squamous cell carcinoma. As DNA, the CDR3 is TGTGCCAGCAGCACCCCCCCGACAGGAACGGCCTTAAGCTCTGGAAACACCATATATTTT. Its protein product is CASSTPPTGTALSSGNTIYF.